This passage covers 9 T cell receptor beta chains from one sample sequenced in a study of T cell changes during pregnancy in multiple sclerosis. The repertoire was sequenced with immunoSEQ multiplex PCR; TCRdb's copy has only in-frame clones and lacks some. The sample contains roughly 42,000 clones, 70% to 90% of which appear only once. The sequencing here drew on CD4+ T cells from peripheral blood mononuclear cells, taken in the first trimester of pregnancy. These receptors were collected from a female donor with multiple sclerosis, enrolled in a pregnancy study.

V gene TRBV6-4 combines with J gene TRBJ1-1; a weak D match, TRBD1 (5 bases). Trimming removed 0 bases at V and 4 bases at J, with 9 bases between. Germline CDR1 is MRHNA and CDR2 is SNTAGT. This CDR3 comprises 14 residues. As DNA, the CDR3 is TGTGCCAGCAGTGACTCGGGAGGGACCACTGAAGCTTTCTTT. Its translation is CASSDSGGTTEAFF.

This clone was recorded once. This CDR3 is also generated by other DNA sequences in the sample. The J gene is TRBJ2-5, the V gene TRBV19; no clear D. Germline V gives CDR1 LNHDA, CDR2 SQIVND (reference sequence). V shed 6 bases and J shed 5 bases, with 10 bases lying between them. The CDR3 spans 12 residues. CDR3 DNA sequence: TGTGCCAGTAGGCAGGCTGGGGAGACCCAGTACTTC. Translated: CASRQAGETQYF.

The chain joins TRBV27 to TRBJ2-7; tentatively, D is TRBD2 (6 bases). Germline CDR1 reads MNHEY; CDR2 reads SMNVEV (reference sequence). V dropped 5 bases and J dropped 2 bases, with 13 bases sitting between them. This CDR3 is 14 amino acids long. As DNA, the CDR3 is TGTGCCAGCAGTCCCGGGACTTACGCCTACGAGCAGTACTTC. It specifies CASSPGTYAYEQYF.

The V call is TRBV19, the J call TRBJ2-5; 8 positions agree with TRBD1. This CDR3 comprises 16 residues. Trimming removed 6 bases from V and 5 bases from J; junction bases left unmatched: 14. CDR1 is LNHDA and CDR2 is SQIVND in the germline V gene (reference sequence). For the CDR3, the DNA is TGTGCCAGTAGACTATCCGGGACAGGCGGTTTGGAGACCCAGTACTTC. The encoded protein is CASRLSGTGGLETQYF.

The chain couples TRBV2 to TRBJ2-5; D perhaps matches TRBD1 (7 bases). Germline values: CDR1 SNHLY, CDR2 FYNNEI. Trimming cost V 0 bases and J 5 bases, with 16 bases left between them. The CDR3 spans 16 residues. CDR3 in amino acids: CASSEALRGALETQYF. CDR3 DNA sequence: TGTGCCAGCAGTGAAGCTCTCAGGGGGGCTTTGGAGACCCAGTACTTC.

The gene calls are TRBV14 and TRBJ2-1; D unresolved. Germline V gene sequence: CDR1 SGHDN, CDR2 FVKESK. This CDR3 spans 13 amino acids. Trimming shortened V by 1 base and J by 6 bases, and 7 bases separated the two germline ends. CDR3 coding DNA: TGTGCCAGCAGCCAAGGTAGACTCAATGAGCAGTTCTTC. Amino acids: CASSQGRLNEQFF.

J is TRBJ2-1 and V is TRBV27; 15 positions match TRBD2. The trim removed 5 bases at V and 6 bases at J, leaving 5 bases unmatched. Germline-derived CDR1 and CDR2 are MNHEY and SMNVEV (reference sequence). This CDR3 has 16 amino acids. CDR3 sequence: CASSLWTSGRANEQFF. Here the CDR3 DNA reads TGTGCCAGCAGTCTATGGACTAGCGGGAGGGCCAATGAGCAGTTCTTC.

The chain joins TRBV11-2 to TRBJ2-7; the match to TRBD2 covers 10 bases. This CDR3 has 16 residues. Germline V gene sequence: CDR1 SGHAT, CDR2 FQNNGV. The V segment lost 4 bases and the J segment 3 bases; nucleotides outside the gene matches: 9. The CDR3 region has the DNA TGTGCCAGCAGCTCAGTGGGGGCTAGCGGGGGCTACGAGCAGTACTTC. Translated, it gives CASSSVGASGGYEQYF.

The chain links TRBV5-1 to TRBJ1-3; D gene uncertain. V was trimmed by 0 bases and J by 0 bases, leaving 10 bases between them. The CDR3 runs to 16 residues. Germline-derived CDR1 and CDR2 are SGHRS and YFSETQ. This chain's CDR3 is CASSLAVPDSGNTIYF. The CDR3 DNA reads as TGCGCCAGCAGCTTGGCAGTGCCTGACTCTGGAAACACCATATATTTT. The variable domain in full, completed from reference TRBV5-1 and TRBJ1-3, reads KAGVTQTPRYLIKTRGQQVTLSCSPISGHRSVSWYQQTPGQGLQFLFEYFSETQRNKGNFPGRFSGRQFSNSRSEMNVSTLELGDSALYLCASSLAVPDSGNTIYFGEGSWLTVV.